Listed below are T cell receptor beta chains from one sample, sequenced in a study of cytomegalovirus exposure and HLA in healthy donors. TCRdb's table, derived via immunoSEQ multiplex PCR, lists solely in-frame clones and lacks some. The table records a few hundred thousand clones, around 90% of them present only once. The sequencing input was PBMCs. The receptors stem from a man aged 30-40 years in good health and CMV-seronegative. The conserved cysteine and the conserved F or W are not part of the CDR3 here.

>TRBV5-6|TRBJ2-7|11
ASSLPGSHEQY
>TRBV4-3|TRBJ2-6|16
ASSHFGQGSSGANVLT
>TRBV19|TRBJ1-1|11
ASSLEMNTEAF
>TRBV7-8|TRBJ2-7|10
ASSQDSYEQY
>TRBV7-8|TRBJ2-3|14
ASSARLAGARDTQY
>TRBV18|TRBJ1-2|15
ASSPPSTRRGYYGYT
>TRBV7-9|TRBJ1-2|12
ASSFRQGSYGYT
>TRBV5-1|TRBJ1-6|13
ASSPTGTGSSPLH
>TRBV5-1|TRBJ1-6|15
ASSLHPGQGGNSPLH
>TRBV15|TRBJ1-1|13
ATSRDGAANTEAF
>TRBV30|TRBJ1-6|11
AWSGERNSPLH
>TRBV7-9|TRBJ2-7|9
ASSSSAEQY
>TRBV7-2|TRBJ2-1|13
ASSSRVRRYNEQF
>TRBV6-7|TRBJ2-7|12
ASRIRGAGPERY
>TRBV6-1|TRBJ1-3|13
ASSETVPLGNTIY
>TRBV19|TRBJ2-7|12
ASSIHRESNEQY
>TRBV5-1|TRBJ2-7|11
ASAGGSSYEQY
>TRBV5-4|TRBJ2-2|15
ASSLAGQGAYTGELF
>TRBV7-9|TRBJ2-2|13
ASSLEWGHTGELF
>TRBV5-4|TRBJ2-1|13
ASSFGTVRYDEQF
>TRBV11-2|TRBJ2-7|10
ASSQHRYEQY
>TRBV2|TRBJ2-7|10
ASRSGVHEQY
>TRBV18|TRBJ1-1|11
ASSQTANTEAF
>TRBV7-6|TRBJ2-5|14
ASSPNRDRGSETQY
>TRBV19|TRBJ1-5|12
ASTGRKGGQPQH
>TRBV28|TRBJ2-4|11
ASSLGQMHIQY
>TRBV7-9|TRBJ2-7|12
ASTPGGAGNEQY
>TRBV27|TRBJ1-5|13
ASKPGQGARQPQH
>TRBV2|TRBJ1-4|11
ASRKQGDEKLF
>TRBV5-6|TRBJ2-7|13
ASSLWVAGSYEQY
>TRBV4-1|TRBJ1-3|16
ASSQGRQGKGSGNTIY
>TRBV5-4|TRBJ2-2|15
ASSSGLAGASTGELF
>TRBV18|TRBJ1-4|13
ASSPGQSTNEKLF
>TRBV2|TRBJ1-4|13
ASTLPGTENEKLF
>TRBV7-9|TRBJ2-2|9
ASAGGGELF
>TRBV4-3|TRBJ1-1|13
ASSQDRGGSTEAF
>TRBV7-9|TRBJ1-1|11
ASSFQGNTEAF
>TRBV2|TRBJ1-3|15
ASSEGTGTYSGNTIY
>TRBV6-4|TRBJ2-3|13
ASSDSRGGSDTQY
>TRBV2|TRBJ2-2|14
ASEGFGGANTGELF
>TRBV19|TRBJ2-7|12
ASSIGSGTYEQY
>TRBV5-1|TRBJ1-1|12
ASSLQGAYTEAF
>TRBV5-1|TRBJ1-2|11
ASSLGANYGYT